This paragraph reports one T cell receptor (beta chain). The junction and the germline gene differ at one end; a read error may be behind it. They got blood RNA out of unsorted whole blood and also pulled out germline DNA. This CDR3 has 15 amino acids. Germline V gives CDR1 MNHNY, CDR2 SVGAGI (reference sequence). This entry is derived from a study of tumor-infiltrating lymphocytes in primary liver carcinoma. Overall study: Primary liver carcinoma in the patients was surgically resected. Patients comprised men and women whose ages fell between 30 and 69 years. Staged T1-T3 N0M0, the tumors had sizes that ranged from roughly 4 to 10 cm across.

From 500 ng of total RNA, TCR beta-specific cDNA was reverse-transcribed using a constant-region primer. Libraries covering TCR beta were generated through three nested multiplex PCR rounds (using a slightly modified ARM-PCR). Primers for the first two PCR rounds were TRBV1-TRBV30 forward primers and a C-beta reverse primer (approximately 10 cycles per round). In TCRdb, the multiplex PCR reads were re-called with MiXCR into one record per CDR3 protein. The sample holds 330,000 or so distinct CDR3 sequences, 65% seen once. The sequence was obtained from a man aged 40-55 years with primary liver carcinoma and hepatitis B virus infection. Sequencing used peripheral blood. V usage is TRBV6-6 and J usage is TRBJ2-7; no clear D. The CDR3 spells CSSSYNRAYFYEQYF. Here the CDR3 DNA reads TGTTCCAGCAGTTATAATAGGGCATACTTCTACGAGCAGTATTTC.